This T cell receptor beta chain was sequenced for a study of cytomegalovirus exposure and HLA in healthy donors. Findings and caveats of the study: A later analysis linked a missense variant in DCLRE1C to the trimming of TCR beta V and J genes. TCR sequences were mostly rare, though some public TCRs occurred in many donors. Common viral pathogens seemed to be connected with several of the most significant clusters, according to a later analysis.

In nominal health when sampled, donors likely had unrecorded immune exposures nonetheless. Trimming took 2 bases from V and 1 from J; bases not matched to a gene: 11. This CDR3 is built from 17 residues. Germline CDR1 and CDR2: SGHTA and FQGNSA. On this clone itself: Its antigen is still unknown.

13 Jbeta primers and 60 Vbeta primers were used for the PCR. Here immunoSEQ multiplex PCR was the method, and the copy in TCRdb shows in-frame clones only, minus some. Found here are approximately 61,000 clones, around 78% of them singletons; the top ten hold roughly 8%. The chain uses TRBV7-2 and TRBJ2-7; 7 nucleotides match TRBD2. The TCR comes from a man between 18 and 35 years old in good health and CMV-seropositive. Sequencing was done on a sample of PBMCs. The chain's CDR3 is CASSLKAGGSSSYEQYF. CDR3 DNA sequence: TGTGCCAGCAGCTTAAAGGCGGGCGGGAGTTCATCCTACGAGCAGTACTTC.